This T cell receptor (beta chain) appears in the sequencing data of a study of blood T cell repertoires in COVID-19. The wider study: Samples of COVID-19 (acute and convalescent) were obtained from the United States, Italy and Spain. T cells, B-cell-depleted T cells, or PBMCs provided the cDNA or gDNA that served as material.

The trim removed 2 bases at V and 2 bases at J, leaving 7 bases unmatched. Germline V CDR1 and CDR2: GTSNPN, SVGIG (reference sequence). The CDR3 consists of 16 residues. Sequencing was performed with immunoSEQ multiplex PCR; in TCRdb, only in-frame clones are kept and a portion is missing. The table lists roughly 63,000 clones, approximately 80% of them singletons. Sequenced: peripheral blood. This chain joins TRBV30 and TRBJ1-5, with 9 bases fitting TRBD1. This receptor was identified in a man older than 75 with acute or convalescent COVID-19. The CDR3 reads CAWSPTGGRGNQPQHF. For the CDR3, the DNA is TGTGCCTGGAGTCCTACAGGGGGCAGAGGCAATCAGCCCCAGCATTTT.